A selection of T cell receptor beta chains follows, all from one sample in a study of blood T cell repertoires in COVID-19. Clones were read by immunoSEQ multiplex PCR, and TCRdb kept only the in-frame ones, dropping some. The sample carries fewer than 300,000 clones, approximately 91% recorded once. Sequencing input: PBMCs or T cells enriched from blood (not recorded which). Every receptor here comes from a woman between 40 and 55 years old with acute COVID-19. The CDR3 runs from the conserved cysteine through the conserved F or W. A D gene is named only where the DNA matches it firmly. The size field is filled for only some rows; it gives once, few, many or a size class.

D	length	size	J	V	DNA	CDR3
.	17	.	TRBJ1-4	TRBV25-1	TGTGCCAGCAGTGACAGTTTTTGGGGCGGCGACTCTGAAAAACTGTTTTTT	CASSDSFWGGDSEKLFF
TRBD1	16	.	TRBJ1-1	TRBV7-6	TGTGCCAGCAGCTCGCTTGGGACAGGCCTGAACACTGAAGCTTTCTTT	CASSSLGTGLNTEAFF
TRBD1	18	.	TRBJ1-5	TRBV6-1	TGTGCCAGCAGTGAAGGGGGATGGGGCGACAGGGCGGACCAGCCCCAGCATTTT	CASSEGGWGDRADQPQHF
TRBD2	16	.	TRBJ2-7	TRBV5-1	TGCGCCAGCAGCTTACCGCCGACTAGCGGGGCATTCGAGCAGTACTTC	CASSLPPTSGAFEQYF
TRBD2	17	.	TRBJ2-3	TRBV5-6	TGTGCCAGCAGCTTGGTGCCTAGCGGGATGAGCACAGATACGCAGTATTTT	CASSLVPSGMSTDTQYF
.	13	.	TRBJ1-2	TRBV5-4	TGTGCCAGCAGCTTGGCAGGGGCGAATGGCTACACCTTC	CASSLAGANGYTF
TRBD2	15	.	TRBJ2-7	TRBV19	TGTGCCAGTAGTACCGGGACTAGCGCTCCCTACGAGCAGTACTTC	CASSTGTSAPYEQYF
TRBD1	16	few	TRBJ2-7	TRBV27	TGTGCCAGCAGTCCCGAGACAGGGGCAGTGGGGTACGAGCAGTACTTC	CASSPETGAVGYEQYF
.	15	.	TRBJ1-3	TRBV5-1	TGCGCCAGCAGCTTCGCTAGTGGCTCTGGAAACACCATATATTTT	CASSFASGSGNTIYF
.	13	.	TRBJ2-1	TRBV7-3	TGTGCCAGCAGCTGGGTCGAGGGTTATGAGCAGTTCTTC	CASSWVEGYEQFF
TRBD1	15	few	TRBJ2-7	TRBV7-2	TGTGCCAGCAGCGTAGAGGGGACAGGGACCTACGAGCAGTACTTC	CASSVEGTGTYEQYF
.	15	.	TRBJ1-5	TRBV5-1	TGCGCCAGCAGCTTGGGGGGCGACAGAAATCAGCCCCAGCATTTT	CASSLGGDRNQPQHF
TRBD1	16	.	TRBJ2-4	TRBV6-5	TGTGCCAGCAGTTCACCGGGACAGGGGTCCAAAAACATTCAGTACTTC	CASSSPGQGSKNIQYF
.	13	few	TRBJ2-2	TRBV5-1	TGCGCCAGCAGAGAACAGGTGACCGGGGAGCTGTTTTTT	CASREQVTGELFF
.	13	.	TRBJ1-1	TRBV5-1	TGCGCCAGCAGCTTGGCCGCGGGGGGCGAAGCTTTCTTT	CASSLAAGGEAFF
TRBD2	15	few	TRBJ2-1	TRBV24-1	TGTGCCACCAGTGCTGGGACTAGATGGTACAATGAGCAGTTCTTC	CATSAGTRWYNEQFF
.	13	.	TRBJ1-5	TRBV10-3	TGTGCCACTGGGGGAGGGTTCAATCAGCCCCAGCATTTT	CATGGGFNQPQHF
.	14	.	TRBJ1-6	TRBV28	TGTGCCAGCAGTTTACTTTCGGGGGGATCACCCCTCCACTTT	CASSLLSGGSPLHF
.	11	.	TRBJ2-5	TRBV29-1	TGCAGCGTAGACAGGACAGAGACCCAGTACTTC	CSVDRTETQYF
TRBD1	14	.	TRBJ2-7	TRBV6-5	TGTGCCAGCAGTTGGGGGACAGTCTCCTACGAGCAGTACTTC	CASSWGTVSYEQYF
.	15	once	TRBJ2-1	TRBV3-1/TRBV3-2	TGTGCCAGCAGCCAAGTCGGAGTCCGGGGTAATGAGCAGTTCTTC	CASSQVGVRGNEQFF
TRBD2	17	.	TRBJ2-7	TRBV28	TGTGCCAGCAGCCCGGGGGGGCTCCGGGGCAGGACCTACGAGCAGTACTTC	CASSPGGLRGRTYEQYF
.	15	.	TRBJ2-5	TRBV5-6	TGTGCCAGCAGCAGCGGGTTTCAGCGTCAAGAGACCCAGTACTTC	CASSSGFQRQETQYF
TRBD2	13	.	TRBJ2-7	TRBV7-6	TGTGCCAGCAGCCCGGGACTAGGAGGCGAGCAGTACTTC	CASSPGLGGEQYF
.	13	.	TRBJ1-2	TRBV27	TGTGCCAGCAGTTATCAGGGAAACTATGGCTACACCTTC	CASSYQGNYGYTF
TRBD2	17	.	TRBJ2-2	TRBV7-9	TGTGCGGGGAAAATGGGACTAGCGGGAGATATCACCGGGGAGCTGTTTTTT	CAGKMGLAGDITGELFF
.	15	.	TRBJ2-1	TRBV4-1	TGCGCCAGCAGCCAACTACAGGGAGTCTACAATGAGCAGTTCTTC	CASSQLQGVYNEQFF
TRBD1	15	.	TRBJ2-1	TRBV19	TGTGCCAGTAGGAACCGGGACAGGGGAGGGAATGAGCAGTTCTTC	CASRNRDRGGNEQFF
TRBD2	15	.	TRBJ2-5	TRBV4-3	TGCGCCAGCAGCCCCCCAGCGGGATACCAAGAGACCCAGTACTTC	CASSPPAGYQETQYF
.	15	.	TRBJ2-7	TRBV27	TGTGCCAGCAGAACTACAGGCCCCGCCGCCTACGAGCAGTACTTC	CASRTTGPAAYEQYF
.	16	.	TRBJ2-1	TRBV9	TGTGCCAGCAGCGTAGATTCGAGGGCCGCTCTCAATGAGCAGTTCTTC	CASSVDSRAALNEQFF
TRBD2	14	.	TRBJ2-2	TRBV6-5	TGTGCCAGCTGGGGACTAACTAACACCGGGGAGCTGTTTTTT	CASWGLTNTGELFF
.	15	few	TRBJ1-4	TRBV24-1	TGTGCCACCAGTGAGGGGGGAACAACTAATGAAAAACTGTTTTTT	CATSEGGTTNEKLFF